A selection of T cell receptor beta chains follows, all from one sample in a study of blood T cell repertoires in COVID-19. Assay: immunoSEQ multiplex PCR; the TCRdb copy retains only in-frame clones and omits some. This table has about 190,000 clones, about 83% appearing once. Sample: peripheral blood. These receptors were taken from a woman in her seventies with active or convalescent COVID-19. The CDR3 runs from the conserved cysteine through the conserved F or W. Each record gives: V gene, CDR3 protein.

>TRBV18
CASSPPSGQGGDQPQHF
>TRBV2
CASRTGTSRITDTQYF
>TRBV30
CASPREGRTEAFF
>TRBV7-2
CASSPLGPRELFF
>TRBV28
CASSGSLTVAVGGETQYF
>TRBV4-1
CASSQGVTSVAYEQYF
>TRBV7-9
CASSLKGASSYNEQFF
>TRBV4-1
CASSQQGGSSDEQFF
>TRBV28
CASSSRPLGYGYTF
>TRBV10-3
CAISELGLAATSTDTQYF
>TRBV4-1
CASSHSTRGQVGTDTQYF
>TRBV18
CASSLSGNTEAFF
>TRBV6-1
CASSARGQASSYEQYF
>TRBV6-5
CASRRSTGDLGYTF
>TRBV2
CASTKSTGTGGKNTEAFF
>TRBV11-2
CASSLARTSGRAGEQFF